This T cell receptor (beta chain) derives from a study of cytomegalovirus exposure and HLA in healthy donors (dated by TCRdb to the late 2010s). Regarding the complete study: An earlier analysis of approximately 640 of the donors reported 250 to 300 Gb of sequence data and more than 90 million unique TCR beta sequences from about 200 million T cells. To study patterns of TCR occurrence, a later analysis re-analyzed previously published TCR beta repertoires from around 700 donors and added high-resolution HLA genotyping. Rather than using new phenotypic data, the later analysis identified candidate immune exposures from TCR beta sequences and from how often those sequences occurred across donors. HLA typing included class I and class II loci at four-digit resolution. Across approximately 400 genotyped donors of the cohort, an average of about 240,000 unique TCR beta nucleotide sequences per donor were sequenced, and around 20% of those sequences were non-productive. In addition to the first cohort of several hundred subjects, a separate validation cohort of approximately 120 different subjects was used. The study used immunosequencing to profile the T cell repertoires of several hundred subjects and linked those repertoires to cytomegalovirus serostatus. An early release covering 550 to 650 HLA-typed donors comprised 300 to 350 gigabases of sequencing data and around 80 million unique TCR sequences. A few DR-DQ haplotypes were treated as single units for association and clustering because of strong linkage in the cohort. To predict cytomegalovirus infection status, the study combined high-throughput TCR immunosequencing, statistical association of individual TCRs with disease status, and machine learning. Every repertoire in the discovery cohort had been generated on one and the same sequencing platform. The study aimed to test whether signatures of past pathogen exposure could be identified by cataloging public T cell receptors. Among the roughly 400 genotyped donors, under 90% belonged to the genetic ancestry cluster associated with self-reported Caucasian donors. An earlier analysis of fewer than 750 of the donors used high-throughput TCR beta sequencing to judge whether each TCR beta V gene segment behaved as functional or pseudogenic. A later genetic analysis took genome-wide SNP genotypes for about 55% of the roughly 700 donors and used that subset as a discovery cohort. The number of donors typed differed by locus, with about 629-630 for A, B, C, DRB1 and DQB1, 522 for DQA1, over 600 for DPA1, and around 430 for DPB1. Donor age, sex, ethnicity and CMV serostatus were compiled together with the repertoire data. Broad study findings and their caveats: In a later analysis, HLA-associated TCR beta chains showed more clonal expansion and lower generation probabilities than non-associated chains that were equally common. Because counts were too low, 15 to 20 rarely observed V segments, including chromosome 9 orphons, were left out of the earlier analysis of a few hundred of the donors. According to a later analysis, TCR association rates differed among HLA loci, with DRB1 alleles showing the most associated TCRs and HLA-C alleles showing the fewest. For the cohort, immune exposure information was limited to CMV serostatus. A later analysis found that most CMV-associated TCR beta chains appeared HLA-restricted, with HLA associations seemingly driven largely by CMV exposure. Sequencing depth was assumed to be roughly uniform across donors in the presence/absence analyses, though that assumption may not hold. An association between a missense DCLRE1C variant and V-gene and J-gene trimming of TCR beta chains was found in a later genetic analysis and replicated in an independent cohort. The study gave a list of under 200 TCR beta chains associated with cytomegalovirus. According to a later analysis, parvovirus B19, influenza, CMV and Epstein-Barr virus appeared linked to several top co-occurrence clusters. Strong co-occurrence of HLA alleles, especially DR and DQ, made assigning TCR associations to individual alleles difficult. According to a later genetic analysis, donors in an Asian-associated ancestry cluster had fewer N-insertions in productive TCRs than the approximately 610-donor mean. A further reported finding was that TCR beta sequences accurately predicted the HLA-A and HLA-B alleles for most subjects in the first cohort. In vitro tests confirmed that three of the cytomegalovirus-associated TCR beta chains recognize cytomegalovirus antigens. At a false discovery rate of 0.05, a later analysis linked about 16,000 TCR beta sequences to specific HLA alleles. Correlated functional status among segregating V segments might reflect linkage disequilibrium, but an unknown experimental factor could not be ruled out. Because some donors lacked HLA typing at each locus, the association tests relied only on the typed subset. In this cohort, only TCR beta chains were sequenced, and detectable features were limited by the absence of alpha or paired-chain data. In an earlier analysis of 500 to 650 of the donors, most TCR beta V segments appeared in productive rearrangements about 87% or about 30% of the time, broadly matching IMGT annotations. A cluster of highly shared sequence variants was judged likely to represent a technical artifact of the sequencing pipeline. Most TCR sequences were seen in very few donors, while some public TCRs were found in many individuals. Cytomegalovirus status was reported to be diagnosed by the classifier with high specificity and sensitivity in both the original and validation cohorts. The authors suggested that the approach could potentially be extended to other disease states and immunological phenotypes.

In the case of this clone: No cognate antigen has been identified for it. No base-level quality is on record; no much larger clone is a single base apart.

In total, 630 or so healthy bone marrow donors made up the cohort. Cohort members were all nominally healthy when sampled, although unrecorded immune exposures were likely present. The donor tested CMV seronegative, placing the donor among the 350 or so seronegative members of the cohort. Each donor provided a peripheral blood sample, and peripheral blood mononuclear cells were used for TCR beta sequencing. The Qiagen DNeasy Blood Extraction Kit was used to extract genomic DNA from the blood cell samples. Libraries were made using the immunoSEQ multiplex PCR assay. For the multiplex PCR, a mixture combining 60 forward primers for TCR Vbeta segments and 13 reverse primers for TCR Jbeta segments was used. Amplification of the CDR3 region of rearranged TCR beta genes was performed with a multiplex PCR assay on genomic DNA. The amplified TCR beta libraries were sequenced on the Illumina HiSeq System as 87-base-pair reads. The original methods were these. A later analysis counted approximately 74 million unique TCR beta chains across the 550 to 700 repertoires, and some 11 million of these chains were shared by at least two donors. A nearest-neighbor algorithm error-corrected the raw reads and collapsed the reads into unique sequences, merging closely related sequences to remove PCR and sequencing errors. To assign V, D and J gene segments, CDR3 sequences were aligned to IMGT reference sequences. For a sequence to be retained, at least a six-nucleotide match to both a V gene segment and a J gene segment was required. A rearrangement was called productive if the CDR3 had no stop codons and remained in frame with V and J, and every other rearrangement was called non-productive. Following IMGT convention, CDR3 was defined as the stretch from the second conserved V-encoded cysteine to the conserved J-encoded phenylalanine. In an earlier analysis of just under 600 of the donors, sequences lacking an unambiguous match to a single V gene segment were excluded. In an earlier analysis of several hundred of the donors, V segments were called functional above 56.7% productive rearrangements and were called segregating when the between-donor standard deviation exceeded 5%. A statistical classification framework was built to diagnose cytomegalovirus status from the catalog of TCR beta chain sequences. In a later analysis, V and J genes were assigned by comparing TCR nucleotide sequences against IMGT/GENE-DB human TR gene sequences. The TCRdist pipeline was used in a later analysis to assign CDR3 sequences and most-parsimonious VDJ recombination scenarios. A later analysis defined each TCR beta chain by its CDR3 amino acid sequence plus V-gene family, and excluded reads lacking a unique V-gene family. As a way to deal with suspected cross-contamination and a sequencing artifact, a later analysis dropped approximately 590 nucleotide sequences that were highly shared and had low generation probability. In a later analysis, a clonal expansion index was calculated for each public chain from normalized within-repertoire ranks of inferred template counts. Generation probabilities in a later analysis came from a VDJ recombination model fitted to out-of-frame rearrangements, and those results were checked against IGoR. A later analysis scored TCR-TCR, TCR-HLA and TCR-CMV co-occurrence with hypergeometric tests, applying a repertoire-size bias correction to TCR pairs. False discovery rates were estimated in a later analysis by permuting HLA or CMV assignments 20 times. In a later analysis, co-occurring TCRs were grouped using DBSCAN, and TCRdist sequence similarity was added for clustering within HLA-allele-positive subsets. Co-occurrence clustering excluded repertoires with fewer than 30,000 or more than 120,000 public chains, plus five with anomalous nucleotide sharing. Drawn from immuneACCESS, this table holds only the in-frame rearrangements with V and J called that TCRdb kept. Clones are partly lost; checked studies trace under half to an unresolved V gene and leave the rest unexplained. That table is the source of V, J and clone size, and D and trimming were worked out from the DNA. The sample has 140,000 to 150,000 clones on record, around 67% of them singletons. The ten biggest clones cover 1.5% to 2% of the sample.

The material sequenced was PBMCs. This sequence was found in a young woman in good health and CMV-seronegative.

The encoded CDR3 is CASSHPSREPYEQYF. The nucleotides read TGTGCCAGCAGCCACCCCAGTCGGGAGCCCTACGAGCAGTACTTC. The chain uses TRBV7-9 and TRBJ2-7; TRBD2 is a possible D gene, resting on 6 matching bases. Taken from the germline V gene (reference sequence), the CDR1 and CDR2 loops are SEHNR and FQNEAQ. Trimming costs V 5 bases and J 2 bases, and their ends lie 16 bases apart. The CDR3 measures 15 amino acids from cysteine to phenylalanine. The retained sequence is limited to the CDR3, 45 bases, with the frame set at the first base.